Listed below are T cell receptor beta chains from one sample, sequenced in a study of blood T cell repertoires in COVID-19. Data came from immunoSEQ multiplex PCR; TCRdb stores just in-frame clones and leaves some out. Among about 250,000 clones listed, around 80% were seen once. Input material: peripheral blood. The source of these receptors is a man older than 75 with acute or convalescent COVID-19. Both conserved end residues are part of each CDR3. The order of the fields is V gene, J gene, clone size, D gene, CDR3 protein, CDR3 DNA. The D gene is left open where the match is weak. Rows give clone size only sometimes, using once, few, many, or a class for an expanded clone.

v_gene: TRBV6-1; j_gene: TRBJ2-7; abundance: .; d_gene: .; CDR3aa: CASSELDRPTYEQYF; CDR3nt: TGTGCCAGCAGTGAATTGGACAGACCTACCTACGAGCAGTACTTC
v_gene: TRBV10-3; j_gene: TRBJ2-2; abundance: .; d_gene: .; CDR3aa: CAISPGQTQANTGELFF; CDR3nt: TGTGCCATCAGTCCTGGACAGACTCAAGCGAACACCGGGGAGCTGTTTTTT
v_gene: TRBV27; j_gene: TRBJ2-1; abundance: .; d_gene: TRBD2; CDR3aa: CASRTSAAPNNEQFF; CDR3nt: TGTGCCAGCAGGACTAGCGCCGCGCCGAACAATGAGCAGTTCTTC
v_gene: TRBV3-1/TRBV3-2; j_gene: TRBJ2-5; abundance: .; d_gene: .; CDR3aa: CASSQVLETQYF; CDR3nt: TGTGCCAGCAGCCAAGTATTAGAGACCCAGTACTTC
v_gene: TRBV2; j_gene: TRBJ2-3; abundance: once; d_gene: .; CDR3aa: CASSDSSSTDTQYF; CDR3nt: TGTGCCAGCAGTGATTCGAGTTCTACAGATACGCAGTATTTT
v_gene: TRBV7-7; j_gene: TRBJ2-1; abundance: .; d_gene: TRBD1; CDR3aa: CASSSDREHEQFF; CDR3nt: TGTGCTAGCAGCTCGGACAGGGAGCATGAGCAGTTCTTC
v_gene: TRBV28; j_gene: TRBJ1-5; abundance: .; d_gene: TRBD1; CDR3aa: CASSPLGQGVQHF; CDR3nt: TGTGCCAGCAGTCCCCTAGGACAGGGTGTCCAGCATTTT
v_gene: TRBV3-1/TRBV3-2; j_gene: TRBJ1-1; abundance: .; d_gene: .; CDR3aa: CASSQEGGGAEAFF; CDR3nt: TGTGCCAGCAGCCAAGAGGGGGGAGGGGCTGAAGCTTTCTTT
v_gene: TRBV2; j_gene: TRBJ2-2; abundance: .; d_gene: .; CDR3aa: CASSEQGLNTGELFF; CDR3nt: TGTGCCAGCAGTGAACAGGGACTGAACACCGGGGAGCTGTTTTTT
v_gene: TRBV24-1; j_gene: TRBJ2-3; abundance: .; d_gene: .; CDR3aa: CATSDLGGPSTDTQYF; CDR3nt: TGTGCCACCAGTGATTTGGGAGGACCTAGCACAGATACGCAGTATTTT
v_gene: TRBV5-1; j_gene: TRBJ1-3; abundance: .; d_gene: .; CDR3aa: CASSSGHSGNTIYF; CDR3nt: TGCGCCAGCAGCTCAGGACACTCTGGAAACACCATATATTTT
v_gene: TRBV3-1/TRBV3-2; j_gene: TRBJ1-1; abundance: .; d_gene: .; CDR3aa: CASSQASPSRAFF; CDR3nt: TGTGCCAGCAGCCAAGCGAGTCCCTCGAGAGCTTTCTTT
v_gene: TRBV12-3/TRBV12-4; j_gene: TRBJ2-7; abundance: once; d_gene: TRBD1; CDR3aa: CASSSPGQHTF; CDR3nt: TGTGCCAGCAGTTCCCCGGGACAGCACACGTTC
v_gene: TRBV7-2; j_gene: TRBJ2-3; abundance: .; d_gene: TRBD2; CDR3aa: CASSLRHGGADTQYF; CDR3nt: TGTGCCAGCAGCTTAAGGCACGGGGGGGCAGATACGCAGTATTTT
v_gene: TRBV28; j_gene: TRBJ2-7; abundance: .; d_gene: TRBD2; CDR3aa: CASRSSGIPYEQYF; CDR3nt: TGTGCCAGCAGGTCTAGCGGGATCCCCTACGAGCAGTACTTC
v_gene: TRBV9; j_gene: TRBJ2-5; abundance: .; d_gene: TRBD2; CDR3aa: CASSVGDGREGETQYF; CDR3nt: TGTGCCAGCAGCGTAGGAGACGGGAGGGAGGGGGAGACCCAGTACTTC
v_gene: TRBV13; j_gene: TRBJ1-6; abundance: few; d_gene: TRBD1; CDR3aa: CASSLRTGSGNSPLHF; CDR3nt: TGTGCCAGCAGCTTACGGACAGGGAGCGGGAATTCACCCCTCCACTTT
v_gene: TRBV4-1; j_gene: TRBJ1-4; abundance: .; d_gene: .; CDR3aa: CASSQGIRQGGEKLFF; CDR3nt: TGCGCCAGCAGCCAAGGAATCCGCCAGGGCGGTGAAAAACTGTTTTTT
v_gene: TRBV11-2; j_gene: TRBJ1-6; abundance: .; d_gene: TRBD1; CDR3aa: CASSSDRSTPLHF; CDR3nt: TGTGCCAGCAGCTCGGACAGGTCGACACCCCTCCACTTT
v_gene: TRBV3-1/TRBV3-2; j_gene: TRBJ1-5; abundance: .; d_gene: .; CDR3aa: CASSQGGVNQPQHF; CDR3nt: TGTGCCAGCAGCCAAGGGGGGGTAAATCAGCCCCAGCATTTT
v_gene: TRBV30; j_gene: TRBJ2-5; abundance: .; d_gene: .; CDR3aa: CAWSVLSEETQYF; CDR3nt: TGTGCCTGGAGTGTACTTAGCGAAGAGACCCAGTACTTC
v_gene: TRBV19; j_gene: TRBJ2-5; abundance: .; d_gene: TRBD1; CDR3aa: CASSLGQIEETQYF; CDR3nt: TGTGCCAGTAGCCTGGGACAGATCGAAGAGACCCAGTACTTC
v_gene: TRBV9; j_gene: TRBJ1-3; abundance: .; d_gene: TRBD1; CDR3aa: CASSVTGAGNTIYF; CDR3nt: TGTGCCAGCAGCGTAACAGGGGCTGGAAACACCATATATTTT
v_gene: TRBV10-3; j_gene: TRBJ1-5; abundance: .; d_gene: TRBD1; CDR3aa: CAISDRERDQPQHF; CDR3nt: TGTGCCATCAGCGACAGGGAACGGGATCAGCCCCAGCATTTT
v_gene: TRBV20-1; j_gene: TRBJ2-1; abundance: .; d_gene: .; CDR3aa: CSASQGSEQFF; CDR3nt: TGCAGTGCTTCCCAGGGGAGTGAGCAGTTCTTC
v_gene: TRBV6-5; j_gene: TRBJ2-4; abundance: .; d_gene: TRBD2; CDR3aa: CASSFLAGGPGDIQYF; CDR3nt: TGTGCCAGCAGTTTTCTAGCGGGGGGGCCCGGGGACATTCAGTACTTC
v_gene: TRBV21-1; j_gene: TRBJ1-5; abundance: .; d_gene: .; CDR3aa: CASSKKPERGQTDSNQPQHF; CDR3nt: TGTGCCAGCAGCAAAAAACCGGAAAGGGGACAAACGGATAGCAATCAGCCCCAGCATTTT
v_gene: TRBV7-9; j_gene: TRBJ2-1; abundance: .; d_gene: TRBD1; CDR3aa: CASSPDGTVVYNEQFF; CDR3nt: TGTGCCAGCAGCCCTGACGGGACAGTCGTTTACAATGAGCAGTTCTTC
v_gene: TRBV4-1; j_gene: TRBJ2-5; abundance: .; d_gene: .; CDR3aa: CASSQDFQKTQYF; CDR3nt: TGCGCCAGCAGCCAAGATTTCCAGAAGACCCAGTACTTC
v_gene: TRBV5-1; j_gene: TRBJ2-7; abundance: .; d_gene: TRBD2; CDR3aa: CASSLGGTSAYEQYF; CDR3nt: TGCGCCAGCAGCTTGGGGGGGACTAGCGCATACGAGCAGTACTTC
v_gene: TRBV25-1; j_gene: TRBJ2-6; abundance: .; d_gene: .; CDR3aa: CASSEYTGASGANVLTF; CDR3nt: TGTGCCAGCAGTGAATACACAGGAGCCTCTGGGGCCAACGTCCTGACTTTC
v_gene: TRBV3-1/TRBV3-2; j_gene: TRBJ2-2; abundance: once; d_gene: .; CDR3aa: CASSRLQSRTGELFF; CDR3nt: TGTGCCAGCAGCCGACTTCAGTCGCGGACCGGGGAGCTGTTTTTT
v_gene: TRBV2; j_gene: TRBJ2-3; abundance: .; d_gene: TRBD1; CDR3aa: CASTLGQVEDTQYF; CDR3nt: TGTGCCAGCACTCTAGGACAGGTGGAGGATACGCAGTATTTT
v_gene: TRBV29-1; j_gene: TRBJ1-3; abundance: .; d_gene: .; CDR3aa: CSVERGNTIYF; CDR3nt: TGCAGCGTTGAGCGTGGAAACACCATATATTTT
v_gene: TRBV18; j_gene: TRBJ2-1; abundance: .; d_gene: .; CDR3aa: CASSPGGNEQFF; CDR3nt: TGTGCCAGCTCACCGGGGGGAAATGAGCAGTTCTTC
v_gene: TRBV2; j_gene: TRBJ2-1; abundance: once; d_gene: TRBD1; CDR3aa: CASSDELPGQGLFF; CDR3nt: TGTGCCAGCAGCGATGAATTACCGGGACAGGGGTTGTTCTTC
v_gene: TRBV3-1/TRBV3-2; j_gene: TRBJ1-1; abundance: .; d_gene: TRBD1; CDR3aa: CASSPSGGRTEAFF; CDR3nt: TGTGCCAGCAGCCCCTCAGGGGGTCGAACTGAAGCTTTCTTT
v_gene: TRBV7-8; j_gene: TRBJ2-3; abundance: once; d_gene: TRBD2; CDR3aa: CASSLNSGGGTDTQYF; CDR3nt: TGTGCCAGCAGCTTAAATAGCGGGGGAGGCACAGATACGCAGTATTTT
v_gene: TRBV14; j_gene: TRBJ2-1; abundance: .; d_gene: TRBD2; CDR3aa: CASSQIPLAGGNNEQFF; CDR3nt: TGTGCCAGCAGCCAGATTCCCCTAGCGGGAGGCAACAATGAGCAGTTCTTC
v_gene: TRBV11-2; j_gene: TRBJ2-2; abundance: .; d_gene: TRBD2; CDR3aa: CASSSTGTSGPTSSGELFF; CDR3nt: TGTGCCAGCAGCTCAACCGGGACTAGCGGGCCAACCAGCTCTGGGGAGCTGTTTTTT
v_gene: TRBV7-9; j_gene: TRBJ2-7; abundance: .; d_gene: .; CDR3aa: CASSVHGVEQYF; CDR3nt: TGTGCCAGCAGCGTCCACGGGGTCGAGCAGTACTTC
v_gene: TRBV5-1; j_gene: TRBJ1-2; abundance: .; d_gene: .; CDR3aa: CASSLAAESGGYGYTF; CDR3nt: TGCGCCAGCAGCTTGGCCGCGGAGTCCGGTGGCTATGGCTACACCTTC
v_gene: TRBV18; j_gene: TRBJ2-3; abundance: .; d_gene: .; CDR3aa: CASSPPGVRDTQYF; CDR3nt: TGTGCCAGCTCACCCCCCGGGGTTAGAGATACGCAGTATTTT
v_gene: TRBV7-7; j_gene: TRBJ2-5; abundance: .; d_gene: TRBD1; CDR3aa: CASSQLTGVQETQYF; CDR3nt: TGTGCTAGCAGCCAACTGACAGGGGTTCAAGAGACCCAGTACTTC
v_gene: TRBV12-3/TRBV12-4; j_gene: TRBJ1-2; abundance: .; d_gene: .; CDR3aa: CASSLGQNYGYTF; CDR3nt: TGTGCCAGCAGTTTGGGCCAGAACTATGGCTACACCTTC
v_gene: TRBV6-5; j_gene: TRBJ1-1; abundance: .; d_gene: .; CDR3aa: CASSQPGRGSTEAFF; CDR3nt: TGTGCCAGCAGTCAACCGGGACGGGGGAGCACTGAAGCTTTCTTT
v_gene: TRBV5-5; j_gene: TRBJ1-6; abundance: few; d_gene: TRBD1; CDR3aa: CASSSDGQGKGSPLHF; CDR3nt: TGTGCCAGCAGCTCTGACGGACAGGGGAAAGGATCACCCCTCCACTTT
v_gene: TRBV30; j_gene: TRBJ1-5; abundance: .; d_gene: .; CDR3aa: CAWRDRNDQPQHF; CDR3nt: TGTGCCTGGAGAGACAGGAACGATCAGCCCCAGCATTTT
v_gene: TRBV28; j_gene: TRBJ1-3; abundance: few; d_gene: TRBD1; CDR3aa: CASSRQGSGNTIYF; CDR3nt: TGTGCCAGCAGTAGACAGGGTTCTGGAAACACCATATATTTT
v_gene: TRBV7-2; j_gene: TRBJ2-3; abundance: .; d_gene: .; CDR3aa: CASSPPSQDTQYF; CDR3nt: TGTGCCAGCAGCCCACCCAGTCAAGATACGCAGTATTTT
v_gene: TRBV5-1; j_gene: TRBJ2-7; abundance: .; d_gene: .; CDR3aa: CASSLTGAEQYF; CDR3nt: TGCGCCAGCAGCTTGACGGGAGCCGAGCAGTACTTC
v_gene: TRBV19; j_gene: TRBJ1-1; abundance: .; d_gene: .; CDR3aa: CASSSEAPNTEAFF; CDR3nt: TGTGCCAGTAGTAGTGAGGCCCCTAACACTGAAGCTTTCTTT
v_gene: TRBV15; j_gene: TRBJ2-3; abundance: .; d_gene: .; CDR3aa: CATSRFRQGDTQYF; CDR3nt: TGTGCCACCAGCAGATTCCGTCAGGGAGATACGCAGTATTTT
v_gene: TRBV3-1/TRBV3-2; j_gene: TRBJ2-6; abundance: .; d_gene: TRBD1; CDR3aa: CASSQHQGEGANVLTF; CDR3nt: TGTGCCAGCAGCCAACATCAGGGGGAGGGGGCCAACGTCCTGACTTTC